The TCR beta chain under discussion was sequenced for a study of OX40 agonist ivuxolimab in advanced cancers. Background for the entire study: Ivuxolimab, which targeted the costimulatory receptor OX40 (CD134), was an agonistic, fully human IgG2 monoclonal antibody. Intravenous ivuxolimab was administered to patients every 2 weeks at six dose levels: 0.01, 0.1, 0.3, 1.5, 3 and 10 mg/kg. Of the roughly 51 dose-escalation patients, hepatocellular carcinoma was present in approximately 20, melanoma in around 15, renal cell carcinoma in 9 and head and neck cancer in 9. A male proportion of roughly 80% and a mean age of approximately 61 years, ranging from roughly 23 to 79, were recorded for the dose-escalation cohort. Prior anti-PD-1, anti-PD-L1 or anti-CTLA-4 therapy was permitted, and checkpoint inhibitors had been received by roughly 40% of dose-escalation patients. Partial responses were achieved by three dose-escalation patients, of whom one had hepatocellular carcinoma and two had cutaneous melanoma. Peripheral TCRbeta sequencing was intended to test whether TCR sequence diversity was altered and clonal T-cell expansion was caused by ivuxolimab. The paper covers the monotherapy dose-escalation part of the phase I ivuxolimab trial, which included N ≈ 50 patients. Broader findings and caveats from the paper: After ivuxolimab, expanded clones were on average more numerous among CD8+ T cells than among CD4+ T cells. Clonal expansion of both CD4+ and CD8+ blood T cells was observed from baseline to week 6 at doses 0.1 to 3.0 mg/kg. Which antigens the clonally expanded peripheral T cells were specific for was not determined. Low levels of normalized T-cell clonal expansion were also seen in some patients who did not respond. In the 0.1-3.0 mg/kg groups, partial responders had among the lowest normalized peripheral clonal expansion, particularly in CD8+ T cells.

CDR1 and CDR2, looked up from the germline V gene, are MDHEN and SYDVKM. Trimming costs V 6 bases and J 7 bases, and their ends lie 19 bases apart. CDR3 length: 14 amino acids, cysteine to phenylalanine. Only the CDR3 DNA is retained, 42 bases long and in frame from the first base. In the case of this clone: The antigen it binds to is not known. No much larger clonotype is one base removed from it; base qualities were not supplied.

For sequencing of the TCRbeta CDR3 region, genomic DNA was extracted from the sorted cells. TCRbeta CDR3 regions were sequenced using the immunoSEQ Assay. Drawn from immuneACCESS, this table holds only the in-frame rearrangements with V and J called that TCRdb kept. Clones are partly lost; checked studies trace under half to an unresolved V gene and leave the rest unexplained. Recorded for this sample are some 32,000 clones; 65% to 85% of them occurred a single time. Clones ranked in the top ten supply about a fifth of the sample. Patients with autoimmune disease history or receiving systemic immunosuppression were excluded from the trial. Peripheral blood for TCR sequencing was drawn from every dose cohort at baseline, at cycle 4 day 1 and at cycle 7 day 1. Samples were obtained from an open-label, multicenter, first-in-human phase I dose-escalation trial of ivuxolimab. Adults with locally advanced or metastatic melanoma, renal cell, hepatocellular, or head and neck squamous cell carcinoma were enrolled in the trial. CD4+ and CD8+ T cells were sorted separately from peripheral blood before TCR sequencing.

Sample: CD4+ or CD8+ T cells sorted from blood, taken in a trial of the OX40 agonist ivuxolimab. The clonotype was recovered from an adult with an advanced solid tumor such as melanoma, head and neck, liver or kidney cancer. The chain is assembled from TRBV28 and TRBJ2-7; tentative D gene TRBD2, with 5 bases matching. The DNA sequence is given as TGTGCCAGCAGGCCCCCGAGGGAGACCGGGGAGCAGTACTTC. This codes for CASRPPRETGEQYF.